This T cell receptor beta chain is from a study of T-cell memory formation after mild COVID-19. Study conclusions and caveats: Day 15 to 85 contractors were CD4/CD8 balanced; later expanders leaned CD4+. Chiefly within CM and EM were the contracting CD4+ clones; CD8+ ones were within EMRA. Memory cells collected pre-infection included some clones that later responded, suggesting cross-reactive memory joined.

This clonotype showed up many times. Its antigen is unidentified. Barcoded TCR alpha and TCR beta cDNA libraries with UMIs came from 5'RACE using constant-segment primers. TCRdb reprocessed the 5' RACE reads via MiXCR and lists one record per CDR3 protein. The repertoire holds just over 300,000 distinct CDR3 sequences, with roughly a fifth as singletons. The V gene's germline CDR1 is DFQATT and CDR2 SNEGSKA (reference sequence). Trimming removed 0 bases at V and 5 bases at J, with 11 bases between. This CDR3 comprises 13 residues. Input material: PBMCs or a T cell subset sorted from them (not recorded which). This sequence originates from a man aged 18 to 29 who had mild COVID-19 (a few samples of this study predate the infection). Cell type and time point are not known. V is TRBV20-1 and J is TRBJ2-7; the D gene is possibly TRBD1 (5 bases). CDR3 region: CSARDHAGNEQYV. The DNA of the CDR3 is TGCAGTGCTAGAGATCACGCAGGGAACGAGCAGTACGTC.